This record looks at one TCR beta chain sequence and its context. Its specificity is not known. The data are from a study of T cell repertoires in cytomegalovirus infection. Study background: Through public TCR beta signatures, both CMV infection and matching HLA type were indicated. Study outcomes and limitations: The study identified carriers of CMV plus the relevant HLA from cumulative public TCR beta family frequency. The response measured ex vivo was dominated by TCR beta clonotypes (HLA-C-restricted and CMV-specific).

A single record per CDR3 protein comes from TCRdb applying MiXCR to the reads. The data hold about 900,000 distinct CDR3 sequences, with 31% observed a single time. Per germline, CDR1 SGHRS and CDR2 YFSETQ. The CDR3 sequence is 15 residues long. V lost 0 bases and J 4 bases, leaving 13 bases between the germline ends. The material sequenced was cultured CD8+ T cells from PBMCs, taken from culture after CMV antigen stimulation. The TCR was taken from a human donor in good health (CMV status not recorded). Some clones in this sample may be carry-over from other donors' samples. The rearrangement links TRBV5-1 to TRBJ1-1, with TRBD1 as a possible D gene (5 bases). CDR3 nucleotides: TGCGCCAGCAGCTTGGATGACAGAGAGGGCACTGAAGCTTTCTTT. This translates into CASSLDDREGTEAFF.